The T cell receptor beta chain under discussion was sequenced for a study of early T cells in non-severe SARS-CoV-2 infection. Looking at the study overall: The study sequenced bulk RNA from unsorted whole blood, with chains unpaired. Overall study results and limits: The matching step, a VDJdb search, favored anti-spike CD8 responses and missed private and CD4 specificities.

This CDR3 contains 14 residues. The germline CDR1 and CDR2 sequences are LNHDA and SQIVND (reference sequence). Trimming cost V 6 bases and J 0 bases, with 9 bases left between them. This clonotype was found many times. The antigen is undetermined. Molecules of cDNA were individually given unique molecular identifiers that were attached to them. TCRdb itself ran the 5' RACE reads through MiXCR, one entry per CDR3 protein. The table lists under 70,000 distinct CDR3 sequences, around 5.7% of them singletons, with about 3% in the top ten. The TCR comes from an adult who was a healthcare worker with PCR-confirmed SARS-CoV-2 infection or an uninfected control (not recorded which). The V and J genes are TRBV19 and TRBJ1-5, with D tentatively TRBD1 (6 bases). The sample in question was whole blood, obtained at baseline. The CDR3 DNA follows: TGTGCCAGTAGGAGGACAGTTAGCAATCAGCCCCAGCATTTT. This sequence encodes CASRRTVSNQPQHF.